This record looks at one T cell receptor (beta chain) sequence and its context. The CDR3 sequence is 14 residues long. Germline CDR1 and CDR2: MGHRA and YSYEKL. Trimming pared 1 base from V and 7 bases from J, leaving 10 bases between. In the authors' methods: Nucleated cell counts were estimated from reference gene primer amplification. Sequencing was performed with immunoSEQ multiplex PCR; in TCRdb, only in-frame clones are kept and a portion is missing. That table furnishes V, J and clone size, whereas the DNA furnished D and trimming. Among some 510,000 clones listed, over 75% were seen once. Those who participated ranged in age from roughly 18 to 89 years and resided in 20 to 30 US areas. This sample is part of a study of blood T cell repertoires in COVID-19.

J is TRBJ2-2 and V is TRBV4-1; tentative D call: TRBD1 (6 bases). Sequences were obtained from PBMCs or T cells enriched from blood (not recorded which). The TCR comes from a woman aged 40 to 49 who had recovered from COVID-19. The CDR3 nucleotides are TGCGCCAGCAGCCAAGTTTTAGGGGGCGGGGAGCTGTTTTTT. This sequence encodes CASSQVLGGGELFF.